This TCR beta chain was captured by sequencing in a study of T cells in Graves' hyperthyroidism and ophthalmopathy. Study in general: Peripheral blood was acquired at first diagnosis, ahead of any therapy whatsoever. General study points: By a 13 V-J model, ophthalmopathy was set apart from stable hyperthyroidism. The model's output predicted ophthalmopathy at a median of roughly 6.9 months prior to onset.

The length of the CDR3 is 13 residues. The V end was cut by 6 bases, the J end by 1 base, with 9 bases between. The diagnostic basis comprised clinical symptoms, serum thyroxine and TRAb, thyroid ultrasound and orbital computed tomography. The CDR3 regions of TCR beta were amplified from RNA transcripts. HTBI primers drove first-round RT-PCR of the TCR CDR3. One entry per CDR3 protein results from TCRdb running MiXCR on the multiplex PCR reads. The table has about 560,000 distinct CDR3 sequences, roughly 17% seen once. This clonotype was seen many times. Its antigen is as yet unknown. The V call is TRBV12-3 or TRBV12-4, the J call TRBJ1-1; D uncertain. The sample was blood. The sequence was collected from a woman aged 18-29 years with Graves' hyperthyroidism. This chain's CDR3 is CASRASANTEAFF. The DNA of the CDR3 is TGTGCCAGCAGGGCTTCGGCGAACACTGAAGCTTTCTTT.